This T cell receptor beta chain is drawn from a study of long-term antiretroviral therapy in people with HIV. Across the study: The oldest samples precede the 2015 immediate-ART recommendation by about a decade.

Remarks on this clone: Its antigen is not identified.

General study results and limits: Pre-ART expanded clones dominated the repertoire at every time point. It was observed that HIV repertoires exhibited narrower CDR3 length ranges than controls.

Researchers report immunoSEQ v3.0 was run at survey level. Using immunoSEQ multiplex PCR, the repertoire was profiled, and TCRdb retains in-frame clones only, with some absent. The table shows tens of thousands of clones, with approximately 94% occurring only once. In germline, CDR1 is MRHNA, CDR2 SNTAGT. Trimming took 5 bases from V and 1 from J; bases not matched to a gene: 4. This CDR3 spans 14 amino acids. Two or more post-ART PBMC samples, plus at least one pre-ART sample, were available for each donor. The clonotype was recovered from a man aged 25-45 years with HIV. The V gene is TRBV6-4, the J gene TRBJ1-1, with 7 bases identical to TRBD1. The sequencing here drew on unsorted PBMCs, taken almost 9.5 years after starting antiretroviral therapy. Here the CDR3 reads CASSSTGTNTEAFF. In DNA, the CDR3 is TGTGCCAGCAGTTCGACAGGGACGAACACTGAAGCTTTCTTT.